The 15 T cell receptor beta chains listed next were all sequenced from one sample in a study of T cell responses to AZD1222 COVID-19 vaccine. The protocol was immunoSEQ multiplex PCR, while the TCRdb copy is restricted to in-frame clones and leaves out a portion. The sample lists 150,000 or so clones; roughly 94% were seen once. The specimen comprised peripheral blood, sampled on day 0 of AZD1222 vaccination. Receptors were obtained from an adult in good health.

V gene TRBV5-1 combines with J gene TRBJ2-1, with 7 bases fitting TRBD2. With 4 bases clipped from V and 0 bases from J, the junction kept 4 bases outside the gene matches. The V gene's germline CDR1 is SGHRS and CDR2 YFSETQ. The CDR3 totals 15 residues. Here the CDR3 reads CASSAAGSSYNEQFF. In DNA form, the CDR3 reads TGCGCCAGCAGCGCAGCGGGAAGCTCCTACAATGAGCAGTTCTTC.

This chain links TRBV10-1 with TRBJ2-2, with 7 bases aligning to TRBD2. This CDR3 has 12 residues. In germline, CDR1 is WNHNN, CDR2 SYGVQD (reference sequence). V dropped 7 bases and J dropped 5; count of bases not matched to a gene: 1. The CDR3 bases are TGCGCCAGCATCGGGGGGACCGGGGAGCTGTTTTTT. This gives the protein CASIGGTGELFF.

V is TRBV4-2 and J is TRBJ1-5; D remains unclear. The CDR3 spans 16 residues. V lost 3 bases to trimming and J lost 0 bases, with 12 bases between them. Germline V gene lookup returns CDR1 LGHNA and CDR2 YNFKEQ. CDR3 residues: CASSHPPGRSNQPQHF. In DNA, the CDR3 is TGTGCCAGCAGCCATCCTCCGGGCCGTAGCAATCAGCCCCAGCATTTT.

V is TRBV5-4 and J is TRBJ2-3; unclear D gene. With 4 bases removed from V and 6 bases from J, the gap between germline ends came to 15 bases. The CDR3 runs 14 residues. CDR1 is SGHNT, CDR2 YYREEE, per germline (reference sequence). CDR3 DNA: TGTGCCAGCAGCGGGCTAGTTTCAGAGGATACGCAGTATTTT. The encoded protein is CASSGLVSEDTQYF.

V gene TRBV24-1 combines with J gene TRBJ2-1, with 7 bases fitting TRBD2. This CDR3 region has 15 residues. In germline, CDR1 is KGHDR, CDR2 SFDVKD. V lost 3 bases, J lost 6 bases, and 7 bases stayed unmatched. The CDR3 region has the DNA TGTGCCACCAGTGATAACGGGAGGCTCCCCAATGAGCAGTTCTTC. This translates into CATSDNGRLPNEQFF.

The CDR3 protein is CASSTTGGNYGYTF. The CDR3, as DNA: TGTGCCAGCAGTACGACAGGGGGGAACTATGGCTACACCTTC. The rearrangement joins TRBV27 to TRBJ1-2, with TRBD1 matching 9 bases. This CDR3 contains 14 residues. From germline, CDR1 is MNHEY and CDR2 SMNVEV (reference sequence). Trimming took 5 bases from V and 2 from J; bases not matched to a gene: 3.

The genes are TRBV7-9 and TRBJ2-3; 7 bases line up with TRBD1. The CDR3 consists of 15 residues. With 7 bases clipped from V and 2 bases from J, the junction kept 9 bases outside the gene matches. Germline V CDR1 and CDR2: SEHNR, FQNEAQ (reference sequence). CDR3 residues: CASTLGTVHTDTQYF. CDR3 in DNA: TGTGCCAGCACGCTTGGGACAGTACACACAGATACGCAGTATTTT.

The V gene is TRBV3-1 (or the pseudogene TRBV3-2), the J gene TRBJ2-7; 13 positions agree with TRBD2. CDR3 length: 14 residues. The V gene end was trimmed by 3 bases and the J gene end by 6 bases; junction bases not matched to a gene: 2. Per the germline V gene, CDR1 is LGHDT and CDR2 is YNNKEL (reference sequence). This CDR3 is CASSQTSGRSEQYF. DNA of the CDR3: TGTGCCAGCAGCCAGACTAGCGGGAGGTCCGAGCAGTACTTC.

The chain joins TRBV11-2 to TRBJ1-5; no clear D. CDR3 length: 12 residues. Germline values: CDR1 SGHAT, CDR2 FQNNGV. Trimming pared 5 bases from V and 5 bases from J, leaving 7 bases between. CDR3 protein: CASSLNHQPQHF. CDR3 bases: TGTGCCAGCAGCCTAAATCATCAGCCCCAGCATTTT.

The chain links TRBV10-1 to TRBJ2-7, with TRBD2 identical over 7 bases. V gave up 6 bases and J gave up 6 bases; unmatched junction bases: 5. CDR1 is WNHNN, CDR2 SYGVQD, per germline (reference sequence). There are 12 residues in the CDR3. The CDR3 DNA is TGCGCCAGCAGGGGACTATCGGGCGAGCAGTACTTC. It yields the protein CASRGLSGEQYF.

J is TRBJ2-7 and V is TRBV28; 10 positions agree with TRBD1. Germline CDR1 MDHEN, CDR2 SYDVKM. The CDR3 has 14 amino acids. V shed 6 bases and J 3 bases; nucleotides not matched to a gene: 5. This CDR3 reads CASRRTGGFYEQYF. DNA of the CDR3: TGTGCCAGCAGACGGACAGGGGGTTTCTACGAGCAGTACTTC.

V and J are TRBV24-1 and TRBJ1-2, with a tentative D call TRBD1 (6 bases). V dropped 3 bases and J dropped 6 bases, with 10 bases sitting between them. CDR3 length: 13 amino acids. Per germline, CDR1 KGHDR and CDR2 SFDVKD. In nucleotides, the CDR3 is TGTGCCACCAGTGATGTCAGGGGCGATGGCTACACCTTC. Protein product: CATSDVRGDGYTF.

V usage is TRBV4-1 and J usage is TRBJ2-1; 9 bases are a match to TRBD1. Germline CDR1 is MGHRA and CDR2 is YSYEKL. This CDR3 contains 14 residues. V was pared by 7 bases and J by 5 bases, with 6 bases of the junction left unmatched. The CDR3 region is CASKSGTGNNEQFF. DNA of the CDR3: TGCGCCAGCAAATCAGGGACAGGGAACAATGAGCAGTTCTTC.

The gene calls are TRBV7-9 and TRBJ1-5; D unresolved. V was shortened by 1 base and J by 5 bases, with 3 bases between the two germline ends. The CDR3 runs to 12 residues. CDR1 and CDR2 from the germline V gene are SEHNR and FQNEAQ (reference sequence). CDR3 DNA: TGTGCCAGCAGCTTAGTAGATCAGCCCCAGCATTTT. Residues: CASSLVDQPQHF.

This chain uses TRBV16 with TRBJ2-3, with 10 bases lining up with TRBD1. Germline V gene lookup returns CDR1 KGHSY and CDR2 FQNENV. The CDR3 extends over 16 amino acids. The V and J ends lost 1 base and 5 bases, in that order; junction bases with no gene match: 6. The CDR3 here is CASSQFPGTGVDTQYF. The CDR3 DNA follows: TGTGCCAGCAGCCAATTCCCCGGGACAGGGGTAGATACGCAGTATTTT.